This TCR beta chain derives from a study of TIL therapy for anti-PD-1-resistant metastatic lung cancer. Sequencing used immunoSEQ v3. Sequenced by immunoSEQ multiplex PCR; TCRdb stores in-frame clones only, minus some. The sample includes about 95,000 clones, around 71% of them seen just once. This CDR3 region has 15 residues. V was cut by 3 bases and J by 3 bases, with 14 bases left in between. CDR1 is SGHVS, CDR2 FNYEAQ, per germline. Study-wide results and limits: TIL cultures after expansion showed higher clonality and lower diversity than baseline tumor (median about 6% vs 30%).

Described time point: pre-treatment sample, taken before nivolumab and TIL therapy. Tumor tissue came from excised metastases, mostly pleural nodules or supraclavicular lymph nodes. Progressing patients received lymphodepletion, expanded TIL infusion and IL-2. Patients were adults with stage 4 NSCLC. With respect to this clone: Its antigen is undetermined.

V and J are TRBV7-6 and TRBJ1-1; D possibly corresponds to TRBD1 (5 bases). The sequences come from tumor tissue, collected at baseline. The sequence came from a person between 30 and 80 years old with non-small cell lung cancer. Here the CDR3 reads CASSFGTGGDTEAFF. The CDR3, as DNA: TGTGCCAGCAGCTTTGGGACGGGGGGGGACACTGAAGCTTTCTTT.